Listed here are 19 T cell receptor beta chains from one sample, sequenced in a study of human T cells and chemical hapten exposure. TCRdb reprocessed the RACE reads via MiXCR and lists one record per CDR3 protein. The data show about 100,000 distinct CDR3 sequences, approximately 11% seen once. Specified time point: patch test 1, 2 weeks after DPC sensitization. Treatment noted: therapeutic diphenylcyclopropenone sensitization with weekly scalp DPC. Sequencing was performed on whole blood, taken in connection with sensitization to the hapten diphenylcyclopropenone (DPC). These receptors were obtained from a woman in her thirties or forties with alopecia areata. Some clones in this sample may be carry-over from other donors' samples.

The chain employs TRBV6-2 or TRBV6-3 and TRBJ1-1; perhaps TRBD1 as D (5 bases). This CDR3 region has 17 residues. Looked up from germline, CDR1 is MNHEY and CDR2 is SVGEGT. V lost 6 bases and J 4 bases, leaving 24 bases between the germline ends. The CDR3 bases are TGTGCCAGCAGGCCCCCTAAGGCGGGGGGACGAGGCACTGAAGCTTTCTTT. Encoded protein: CASRPPKAGGRGTEAFF.

This clonotype was detected many times. V usage is TRBV20-1 and J usage is TRBJ2-7, with 15 bases matching TRBD2. V was pared by 4 bases and J by 5 bases, with 3 bases of the junction left unmatched. The length of the CDR3 is 14 residues. Germline V gene lookup returns CDR1 DFQATT and CDR2 SNEGSKA (reference sequence). The CDR3 nucleotides are TGCAGTGCTACGCGGACTAGCGGGAGGGACGAGCAGTACTTC. Its translation is CSATRTSGRDEQYF.

This clonotype was found many times. The chain combines TRBV13 with TRBJ1-2, with 9 bases lining up with TRBD1. The V and J ends lost 1 base and 2 bases, in that order; junction bases with no gene match: 8. The CDR3 length is 17 residues. CDR1 PRHDT and CDR2 FYEKMQ come from the germline V gene (reference sequence). CDR3 DNA sequence: TGTGCCAGCAGCTTAGCCGGGACAGGGAGCGCCAACTATGGCTACACCTTC. Residues: CASSLAGTGSANYGYTF.

The table lists this clonotype with a few counts. The V gene is TRBV20-1, the J gene TRBJ2-7, with 10 nucleotides matching TRBD2. This CDR3 region has 14 residues. Germline loops: CDR1 DFQATT, CDR2 SNEGSKA (reference sequence). Trimming at V came to 8 bases and at J to 3 bases, leaving 10 bases not matched to a gene. The CDR3 spells CSIRRGTSVYEQYF. The CDR3, as DNA: TGCAGTATTCGAAGGGGGACTAGCGTCTACGAGCAGTACTTC.

The gene calls are TRBV7-2 and TRBJ2-5; D is possibly TRBD2 (6 bases). This CDR3 is 13 amino acids long. Trimming took 3 bases from V and 5 from J, leaving 10 bases between them. Germline V gene lookup returns CDR1 SGHTA and CDR2 FQGNSA. The CDR3 protein is CASSFRGSETQYF. Written as DNA, the CDR3 is TGTGCCAGCAGCTTTCGGGGGAGTGAGACCCAGTACTTC.

The table lists this clonotype with a few counts. V and J are TRBV24-1 and TRBJ2-3, with 9 bases fitting TRBD2. The V segment lost 0 bases and the J segment 4 bases; nucleotides outside the gene matches: 4. The CDR3 runs to 16 residues. Germline V lookup: CDR1 KGHDR, CDR2 SFDVKD. CDR3 loop: CATSDLRREGADTQYF. The CDR3 DNA reads TGTGCCACCAGTGATTTGCGGCGGGAGGGGGCAGATACGCAGTATTTT.

This clonotype was seen more than once but under ten times. The chain recombines TRBV11-2 with TRBJ2-5; no clear D gene. The germline V gene encodes CDR1 SGHAT and CDR2 FQNNGV. The CDR3 is made up of 11 amino acids. The V end lost 2 bases, the J end lost 5 bases, and 3 bases lay between the germline ends. The CDR3 DNA follows: TGTGCCAGCAGCTTATACGAGACCCAGTACTTC. It is translated as CASSLYETQYF.

The chain joins TRBV3-1 to TRBJ2-1; the match to TRBD2 covers 12 bases. With V trimmed by 2 bases and J by 5 bases, 4 bases remained unmatched. CDR3 length: 16 amino acids. Germline V CDR1 and CDR2: LGHDT, YNNKEL (reference sequence). CDR3 DNA: TGTGCCAGCAGCCAACTAGCGGGAGGGCCTGACAATGAGCAGTTCTTC. It yields the protein CASSQLAGGPDNEQFF.

This clonotype was recorded at least ten times. The chain couples TRBV6-2 or TRBV6-3 to TRBJ1-5; maybe TRBD1 (5 bases). The CDR3 runs to 15 residues. Trimming left V 6 bases short and J 0 bases short, with 12 bases between. From germline, CDR1 is MNHEY and CDR2 SVGEGT. The CDR3 spells CASSPRGYSNQPQHF. CDR3 DNA: TGTGCCAGCAGCCCTAGGGGTTATAGCAATCAGCCCCAGCATTTT.

The gene calls are TRBV7-2 and TRBJ2-2; unclear D gene. Germline values: CDR1 SGHTA, CDR2 FQGNSA. V lost 1 base to trimming and J lost 1 base, with 10 bases between them. CDR3 length: 16 amino acids. The CDR3 sequence is CASSLVVGWNTGELFF. The CDR3 coding sequence is TGTGCCAGCAGCTTAGTGGTGGGCTGGAACACCGGGGAGCTGTTTTTT. Drawing the rest from reference TRBV7-2 and TRBJ2-2, the complete variable domain is GAGVSQSPSNKVTEKGKDVELRCDPISGHTALYWYRQSLGQGLEFLIYFQGNSAPDKSGLPSDRFSAERTGGSVSTLTIQRTQQEDSAVYLCASSLVVGWNTGELFFGEGSRLTVL.

With regard to this clonotype: One end of the junction varies from germline; a read error may be responsible. The rearrangement joins TRBV7-7 to TRBJ2-1, with 9 bases aligning to TRBD2. The germline V gene encodes CDR1 SSHAT and CDR2 FNYEAQ (reference sequence). The CDR3 sequence is 15 residues long. CDR3 coding DNA: TGTGCTAGCAGCCTAAGCGGGGGGACATACAATGAGCAGTTCTTC. Amino acids: CASSLSGGTYNEQFF. The variable domain in full, with the rest retrieved from reference TRBV7-7 and TRBJ2-1, is GAGVSQSPRYKVTKRGQDVTLRCDPISSHATLYWYQQALGQGPEFLTYFNYEAQPDKSGLPSDRFSAERPEGSISTLTIQRTEQRDSAMYRCASSLSGGTYNEQFFGPGTRLTVL.

This clonotype was seen repeatedly, ten times or more. The chain has TRBV20-1 and TRBJ1-2; D is unclear. Germline values: CDR1 DFQATT, CDR2 SNEGSKA (reference sequence). This CDR3 contains 17 residues. With 2 bases removed from V and 6 bases from J, the gap between germline ends came to 25 bases. The CDR3 protein is CSARNPRPAPGGDGYTF. The CDR3 coding sequence is TGCAGTGCTAGAAACCCTAGACCGGCCCCAGGCGGGGATGGCTACACCTTC.

There are a few counts of this clonotype. This chain connects TRBV20-1 to TRBJ2-3; D is undetermined. Germline CDR1 DFQATT, CDR2 SNEGSKA (reference sequence). The V and J ends lost 1 base and 7 bases respectively, with 9 bases between them. CDR3 length: 12 residues. CDR3 DNA: TGCAGTGCTAGAGGCTCCCCAAATACGCAGTATTTT. It specifies CSARGSPNTQYF.

This clonotype turned up a few times. The chain joins TRBV7-9 to TRBJ2-7; the D gene is possibly TRBD1 (5 bases). The CDR3 consists of 13 residues. The germline V gene has CDR1 SEHNR and CDR2 FQNEAQ (reference sequence). Trimming took 5 bases from V and 2 from J, leaving 10 bases between them. The CDR3 sequence: CASSTGQTYEQYF. The CDR3, as DNA: TGTGCCAGCAGCACAGGACAAACCTACGAGCAGTACTTC.

Points on this clonotype: The germline gene is not matched at one end of the junction; a read error may be the cause. The V call is TRBV29-1, the J call TRBJ2-7; 9 bases match TRBD1. The CDR3 totals 13 residues. From germline, CDR1 is SQVTM and CDR2 ANQGSEA. Written as DNA, the CDR3 is TGCAGCGTCCGGACAGGGGCCATCTACGTGCAGTACTTC. Amino acid sequence: CSVRTGAIYVQYF.

This clonotype was seen repeatedly, ten times or more. This chain links TRBV5-1 with TRBJ2-5, with 10 bases aligning to TRBD2. In germline, CDR1 is SGHRS, CDR2 YFSETQ. V gave up 1 base and J gave up 4 bases; unmatched junction bases: 1. The CDR3 consists of 14 residues. The CDR3 coding sequence is TGCGCCAGCAGCTTGAGACTAGCGGGAGAGACCCAGTACTTC. This translates into CASSLRLAGETQYF.

This clonotype appeared a few times. The V gene is TRBV19, the J gene TRBJ2-7, with D perhaps TRBD1 (5 bases). The CDR3 contains 14 residues. The V end lost 5 bases, the J end lost 6 bases, and 17 bases lay between the germline ends. The germline V gene has CDR1 LNHDA and CDR2 SQIVND (reference sequence). The CDR3 DNA reads TGTGCCAGTAGTCTCCCCGCAGGGATAGGCGAGCAGTACTTC. Protein: CASSLPAGIGEQYF.

This clonotype showed up just a few times. The J gene is TRBJ1-2, the V gene TRBV20-1, with TRBD1 identical over 7 bases. CDR3 size: 12 residues. Looked up from germline, CDR1 is DFQATT and CDR2 is SNEGSKA (reference sequence). J was trimmed by 6 bases and V by 3 bases; bases with no gene match: 4. The CDR3 DNA is TGCAGTGCTAGGACCCAGGGGGATGGCTACACCTTC. Encoded protein: CSARTQGDGYTF.

At least ten counts were recorded for this clonotype. The chain couples TRBV7-9 to TRBJ1-1; TRBD1 matches 8 bases. The CDR3 has 14 residues. Per the germline V gene, CDR1 is SEHNR and CDR2 is FQNEAQ (reference sequence). The V gene end was trimmed by 4 bases and the J gene end by 3 bases; junction bases not matched to a gene: 4. The CDR3 nucleotides are TGTGCCAGCAGCTCCGGACAGGGTTACACTGAAGCTTTCTTT. It yields the protein CASSSGQGYTEAFF.